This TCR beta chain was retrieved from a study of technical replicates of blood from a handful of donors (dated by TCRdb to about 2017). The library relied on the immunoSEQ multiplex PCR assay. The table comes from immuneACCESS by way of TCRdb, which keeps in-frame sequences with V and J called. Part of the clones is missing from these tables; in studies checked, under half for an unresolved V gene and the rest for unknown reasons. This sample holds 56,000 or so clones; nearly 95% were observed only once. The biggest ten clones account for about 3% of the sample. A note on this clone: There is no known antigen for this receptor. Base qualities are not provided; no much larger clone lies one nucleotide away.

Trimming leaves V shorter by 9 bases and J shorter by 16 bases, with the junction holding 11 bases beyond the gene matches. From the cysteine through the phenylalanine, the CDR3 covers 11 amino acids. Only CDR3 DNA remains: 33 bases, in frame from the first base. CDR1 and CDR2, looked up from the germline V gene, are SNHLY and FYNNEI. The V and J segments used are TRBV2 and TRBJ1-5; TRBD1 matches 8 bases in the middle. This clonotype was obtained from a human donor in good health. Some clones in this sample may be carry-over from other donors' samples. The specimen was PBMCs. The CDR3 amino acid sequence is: CASTQGTGHHF. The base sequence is TGTGCCAGTACCCAGGGGACAGGACACCATTTT.